The present T cell receptor (beta chain) was sequenced within a study of T cells in Graves' hyperthyroidism and ophthalmopathy. Study results and caveats: Classification by a 13 V-J model distinguished ophthalmopathy from stable hyperthyroidism. Ophthalmopathy was identified by the model a median roughly six months ahead of onset.

This clonotype was observed a handful of times. Antigen: not known. The cohort's ophthalmopathy patients, a group with duration under 3 months, had a Clinical Activity Score of at least 3 and a NOSPECS grade of at least 4. CDR1 MNHNS and CDR2 SASEGT come from the germline V gene. Trimming left V 11 bases short and J 12 bases short, with 8 bases between. The CDR3 runs 8 residues. Amplified TCR beta CDR3 regions came from RNA transcripts. Researchers ran a first-round RT-PCR on the TCR CDR3 using the HTBI primer set. Via MiXCR, TCRdb re-called the multiplex PCR reads, giving one row per CDR3 protein. Of over 350,000 distinct CDR3 sequences listed, 14% to 15% are singletons.

Sequenced sample: blood. The chain joins TRBV6-1 to TRBJ2-1, with D possibly being TRBD2 (5 bases). This receptor was identified in a man younger than 30 with Graves' ophthalmopathy. This CDR3 is CALAGQFF. Written as DNA, the CDR3 is TGTGCCCTCGCGGGGCAGTTCTTC.